Here is one TCR beta chain with its context. What it binds is unknown. The data stem from a study of cytomegalovirus exposure and HLA in healthy donors. Study-wide points: V- and J-gene trimming in TCR beta was tied to a missense DCLRE1C variant by an analysis performed later. The authors assumed roughly uniform sequencing depth across donors for presence/absence analyses. For most TCR sequences rarity was the rule, although some public TCRs occurred in many donors.

Germline assignment: CDR1 MNHEY and CDR2 SMNVEV (reference sequence). The V segment lost 2 bases and the J segment 3 bases; nucleotides outside the gene matches: 10. CDR3 length: 18 amino acids. The PCR was carried out with 60 Vbeta primers and 13 Jbeta primers. Assay used: immunoSEQ multiplex PCR; TCRdb lists only in-frame clones, some missing. The sample records 180,000 or so clones, 70% to 90% being singletons. Sequenced: PBMCs. V gene TRBV27 combines with J gene TRBJ2-3; the match to TRBD2 covers 11 bases. The TCR originated in a man in his late teens or twenties in good health and CMV-seropositive. For the CDR3, the DNA is TGTGCCAGCAGTTTACTCCTAGCGGGGGGTCCCGGTACAGATACGCAGTATTTT. This codes for CASSLLLAGGPGTDTQYF.